The present entry profiles one T cell receptor (beta chain) with its context. The clone's antigen remains unknown. Per-base qualities were not stored, and no clone one base away is much larger. Stable Graves' hyperthyroidism was defined as the absence of progression to ophthalmopathy over 18 months of follow-up. Hyperthyroidism patients were aged 18 to 65 years and newly diagnosed, with disease duration of less than 2 months. The study excluded patients with uncontrolled infections, other autoimmune diseases, pregnancy or lactation. Clinical symptoms, serum thyroxine and TRAb, thyroid ultrasound, and orbital computed tomography formed the basis for the diagnoses. PBMCs were isolated from about 10 ml of fresh peripheral blood by Ficoll-Paque density gradient centrifugation. Trizol reagent was used to extract total RNA, and RNA quality was then checked on an Agilent 2100 Bioanalyzer. The TCR beta CDR3 regions were amplified from the RNA transcripts. For the first round of RT-PCR on the TCR CDR3, the HTBI primer set was used together with the Qiagen OneStep RT-PCR kit. The libraries were constructed in a second round of multiplex PCR and then size-selected and purified. Paired-end sequencing of the libraries was performed with 100 bp reads on an Illumina HiSeq2000. The authors' analysis ran thus. SOAPnuke was used to process the raw data, throwing out any read that contained adapters or uncalled bases, had a mean Phred below 15, or lacked an exact constant-primer or identifier match. COPE v1.2.5 was used to merge high-quality paired reads, and clonotypes were defined as unique nucleotide sequences. MiTCR v1.1 was used to align clonotypes to the IMGT TRBV, TRBD and TRBJ reference segments. Only V-J combinations with frequency above 0.0001, covering about 99% of repertoires, were analysed. A TCS score was defined as the ratio of F50 (clonal expansion) to E x V (chaos), with BLOSUM62-based TCRdist applied between CDR3 peptides within each V-J. Welch's t-statistics and random forest reduced fewer than 550 V-J features to 10 to 15, which were used in a naive Bayes classifier (R e1071). TCRdb ran its own pipeline on the public reads, namely fastp trimming at Q25 and MiXCR clone calling, and kept in-frame beta chains. Every CDR3 protein is listed once, alongside the most common genes and DNA of its rows. The V and J calls and clone size come from TCRdb's table, not from the authors' own analysis. Present in this sample are 370,000 or so distinct CDR3 sequences, just under 25% of which were seen just once. The ten top clones hold 73% of the sample.

The sample is drawn from a study of T cells in Graves' hyperthyroidism and ophthalmopathy (dated by TCRdb to the late 2010s). Regarding the research as a whole: Peripheral blood samples were taken at the time of initial diagnosis, prior to any treatment. Prospective prediction of ophthalmopathy was tested in an independent validation cohort consisting of 18 hyperthyroidism patients and 15 or so patients who later progressed to ophthalmopathy. According to the paper, TCR Vbeta CDR3 sequencing was carried out on more than 120 peripheral blood samples, which came from under 50 ophthalmopathy, 70 to 80 hyperthyroidism and about 17 progressor patients. The roughly 91 discovery patients were randomly divided into training and test sets at a 7:3 ratio. After sampling, hyperthyroidism patients received methimazole starting at 30 mg daily, and ophthalmopathy patients received high-dose intravenous methylprednisolone. To identify TCR V-J signatures that set the groups apart, the researchers used a discovery cohort of 100 patients, made up of 40 to 45 with Graves' ophthalmopathy and some 58 with stable Graves' hyperthyroidism. In addition, the study compared T-cell repertoires in thyroid tissue and in blood from over 5 Graves' hyperthyroidism patients. Results and caveats for the whole study, not just this receptor: Blood samples also contained most of the expanded thyroid clonotypes (frequency above 0.001), which suggests that blood repertoires may reflect thyroid immune responses. No statistical method was used to fix the sample size in advance, and group allocation was not hidden from the investigators. In validation, the model predicted progression to ophthalmopathy a median of around six months before onset, with roughly 70% sensitivity and 72.22% specificity. A model built on a 13 V-J signature distinguished ophthalmopathy from stable hyperthyroidism, reaching 87.88% sensitivity and around 81% specificity in cross-validation and 80%/75% in testing.

According to the germline V gene, CDR1 reads SGHTA and CDR2 reads FQGNSA. V sheds 5 bases and J sheds 1 base, leaving 8 bases between their ends. CDR3 length: 13 amino acids, cysteine to phenylalanine. Only CDR3 DNA remains: 39 bases, in frame from the first base. The rearranged chain carries TRBV7-2 and TRBJ2-5; TRBD2 is perhaps the D gene, given 6 matching bases. The sequencing input was blood. The TCR comes from a man in his fifties or sixties with Graves' hyperthyroidism. The encoded CDR3 is CASSRESQETQYF. The DNA sequence is given as TGTGCCAGCAGCCGGGAGAGCCAAGAGACCCAGTACTTC.